This TCR beta chain was observed in a study of blood T cell repertoires in COVID-19. Study-wide background: The United States, Italy and Spain were the sources of the acute and convalescent COVID-19 samples. PBMCs, B-cell-depleted T cells, or T cells provided the cDNA or gDNA that made up the material.

This clone was picked up one time. The J segment lost 3 bases and the V segment lost 0 bases, leaving 5 bases of the junction unmatched. Per the germline V gene, CDR1 is LGHNA and CDR2 is YNFKEQ. This CDR3 has 17 amino acids. Original analysis: It was from reference gene primer amplification that nucleated cell counts were estimated. TCRdb keeps only in-frame clones here, not all; method: immunoSEQ multiplex PCR. D and trimming come from the DNA, and the V and J calls and clone size come from that table. The sample holds about 240,000 clones, 86% seen once. The clonotype originates from a man aged 55 to 70 with acute or convalescent COVID-19. J is TRBJ2-7 and V is TRBV4-2, with 13 bases aligning to TRBD2. Material for sequencing was peripheral blood. The DNA of the CDR3 is TGTGCCAGCAGCCAAGAACTAGCGGGAGGGGGGGTCTACGAGCAGTACTTC. Translation gives CASSQELAGGGVYEQYF.